The rows below give T cell receptor beta chains drawn from one sample of a study of cytomegalovirus exposure and HLA in healthy donors. TCRdb keeps only in-frame clones here, not all; method: immunoSEQ multiplex PCR. The table records 75,000 to 100,000 clones, around 75% of them present only once. Material: PBMCs. These receptors all come from a man between 18 and 29 years old in good health and CMV-seropositive. The conserved cysteine and the conserved F or W are not part of the CDR3 here. Each record gives: V gene, CDR3 protein.

TRBV25-1 | ASSPRQGSSPLH
TRBV10-2 | ASRQGVSGANVLT
TRBV5-1 | ASSSGTGDGSPLH
TRBV6-1 | ASSVQKNQPQH
TRBV10-3 | AISAGGAPDTQY
TRBV30 | AWSYSGGYEQY
TRBV30 | AWSSQGNYGYT
TRBV9 | ASSVGGSTNEKLF
TRBV6-5 | ASSYRGSYEQY
TRBV2 | ASRDIPARSPLH
TRBV5-1 | ASSPMGGGAKETQY
TRBV7-6 | ASSLPGTSSADTQY
TRBV30 | AWSYSLRYYT
TRBV28 | ASSHEYPGTVINEQF
TRBV6-6 | ASSYSQTYNEQF
TRBV28 | ASGGSGQPQH
TRBV6-6 | ASSYRGGGQPQH
TRBV6-6 | ASSRDNQPQH
TRBV28 | ASSLYGTGNTDTQY
TRBV11-2 | ASSLEQATYEQY
TRBV5-1 | ASSPWTVQGTSGANVLT
TRBV27 | ASSADRAGYNEQF
TRBV21-1 | ASSSILRVPYEQY
TRBV6-1 | ASTPRQGRETQY
TRBV27 | ASSLLTAASYNEQF
TRBV7-2 | ASSRLARGEQY
TRBV11-3 | ASSSSRDNEQF
TRBV18 | ASSLAPGQGSDEQF
TRBV5-1 | ASSLGDRNQPQH
TRBV7-6 | ASSSRTGREQY
TRBV6-6 | ASSYSAGVEQY
TRBV7-6 | ASSLVVRETDTDTQY
TRBV9 | ASSTGQGSGELF
TRBV4-1 | ASSSQGGEQY
TRBV18 | ASSPSQGDTYEQY
TRBV5-1 | ASSVEPGHSNQPQH
TRBV2 | PTLSGTEAF
TRBV9 | ASSPLSYEQF
TRBV6-1 | ASSEEIAGGSDTQY
TRBV2 | ARGLATYNEQF
TRBV9 | ASSILAGGYNEQF
TRBV7-3 | ASSVSGANNEQF
TRBV4-2 | ASSNRGTGNQPQH
TRBV7-9 | ASSPRDRDINTIY
TRBV7-2 | ASTGLAPYNEQF
TRBV7-3 | ASSRKPSNIYEQY
TRBV9 | ASSVDSGAPYEQY
TRBV5-1 | ASRGYQETQY